These 18 T cell receptor beta chains were all obtained from the same sample, sequenced in a study of beta chain features in type 1 diabetes. Expressed TCRB transcripts were sequenced because the isolated RNA had all been reverse transcribed beforehand. The repertoire was sequenced with immunoSEQ multiplex PCR; TCRdb's copy has only in-frame clones and lacks some. The sample holds roughly 450,000 clones; approximately 15% are singletons and the top ten take about 0.04%. Sequenced material: naive CD4+ T cells from blood. Every receptor here comes from a man aged 25 to 40 in good health.

This clone showed up just a few times. The chain joins TRBV29-1 to TRBJ1-2; TRBD1 matches 7 bases. V trimming: 6 bases; J trimming: 3 bases; junction bases outside the gene matches: 10. The CDR3 consists of 14 residues. Germline CDR1 reads SQVTM; CDR2 reads ANQGSEA. The DNA for the CDR3 is TGCAGCGTGGATATAACAGGGGTAGACTATGGCTACACCTTC. Translating it yields CSVDITGVDYGYTF.

CDR3 bases: TGTGCCAGCAGTCGACCGGGACAGGGGGCGGATACGCAGTATTTT. Translation: CASSRPGQGADTQYF. The gene calls are TRBV6-5 and TRBJ2-3, with 12 positions matching TRBD1. J gave up 6 bases and V 5 bases, and 6 bases lay outside the gene matches. From germline, CDR1 is MNHEY and CDR2 SVGAGI. This CDR3 is built from 15 residues.

This clone turned up a few times. V is TRBV28 and J is TRBJ2-1, with 10 positions matching TRBD2. This CDR3 is built from 20 residues. Trimming at V came to 5 bases and at J to 9 bases, leaving 25 bases not matched to a gene. The germline gives CDR1 MDHEN, CDR2 SYDVKM. The CDR3 DNA is TGTGCCAGCAGTCCGCGGAGAAAAAGCGGGAGGGCCAGGGGGGCGGCTGAGCAGTTCTTC. It translates to CASSPRRKSGRARGAAEQFF.

The chain is built from TRBV23-1 and TRBJ1-6, with D possibly TRBD1 on 6 matching bases. TRBV23-1 is annotated as an ORF whose role is uncertain. The CDR3 runs 11 residues. CDR3 sequence: CGDITNSPLHF. The CDR3 DNA is TGCGGGGACATTACCAATTCACCCCTCCACTTT.

CDR3 loop: CASSQQGPTGELFF. The CDR3 DNA reads as TGTGCCAGCAGCCAACAGGGCCCCACCGGGGAGCTGTTTTTT. This chain joins TRBV14 and TRBJ2-2, with D possibly being TRBD1 (5 bases). Germline V lookup: CDR1 SGHDN, CDR2 FVKESK. This CDR3 comprises 14 residues. Deletions cut 2 bases from V and 4 bases from J, with 8 bases between.

Only a few counts were recorded for this clone. Other DNA sequences within the sample encode an identical CDR3. The genes are TRBV7-2 and TRBJ2-1; D not resolved. CDR1 and CDR2 from the germline V gene are SGHTA and FQGNSA. CDR3 length: 12 amino acids. The ends were cut back, 2 bases at V and 3 bases at J, with 2 bases in the middle. The CDR3 coding sequence is TGTGCCAGCAGCTTACGCTACAATGAGCAGTTCTTC. Translation gives CASSLRYNEQFF.

This chain joins TRBV2 and TRBJ2-5; D could derive from TRBD1 or TRBD2 (5 bases each). V gave up 7 bases and J gave up 4 bases, with 13 bases separating them. The CDR3 spans 13 residues. Germline V gives CDR1 SNHLY, CDR2 FYNNEI. The chain's CDR3 is CASKRGTRETQYF. CDR3 DNA sequence: TGTGCCAGCAAAAGAGGGACCCGAGAGACCCAGTACTTC.

This chain joins TRBV19 and TRBJ2-1; the match to TRBD2 covers 7 bases. Germline V gene sequence: CDR1 LNHDA, CDR2 SQIVND (reference sequence). The CDR3 totals 13 residues. V lost 4 bases, J lost 15 bases, and 12 bases stayed unmatched. CDR3 nucleotides: TGTGCCAGTAGTAATAGACCCAGGGACTATTGGTTCTTC. This codes for CASSNRPRDYWFF.

The CDR3 nucleotides are TGTGCCAGCAGCTTGGTAACTAGCAGATACCTCCAGTTCTTC. It specifies CASSLVTSRYLQFF. The V and J genes are TRBV5-6 and TRBJ2-1; weak D call: TRBD2 (6 bases). This CDR3 region has 14 residues. Germline lookup yields CDR1 SGHDT and CDR2 YYEEEE. V was trimmed by 0 bases and J by 13 bases, leaving 17 bases between them. The complete variable domain, with remaining parts taken from reference TRBV5-6 and TRBJ2-1, reads DAGVTQSPTHLIKTRGQQVTLRCSPKSGHDTVSWYQQALGQGPQFIFQYYEEEERQRGNFPDRFSGHQFPNYSSELNVNALLLGDSALYLCASSLVTSRYLQFFGPGTRLTVL.

The chain recombines TRBV18 with TRBJ1-2, with no clear D. The CDR3 sequence is 15 residues long. From germline, CDR1 is KGHSH and CDR2 LQKENI. Trimming left V 3 bases short and J 6 bases short, with 17 bases between. This CDR3 reads CASSPLRATLDGYTF. The CDR3 DNA follows: TGTGCCAGCTCACCGTTACGGGCCACTCTGGATGGCTACACCTTC.

This clone has a handful of counts. The chain recombines TRBV29-1 with TRBJ2-1, with a tentative D call TRBD2 (6 bases). This CDR3 spans 16 amino acids. Between the trimmed V and J ends, which lost 4 bases and 2 bases, there was a span of 18 bases. Per germline, CDR1 SQVTM and CDR2 ANQGSEA. CDR3 nucleotide sequence: TGCAGCGTTGGGGGGACTGAGGGGATTCCCTACAATGAGCAGTTCTTC. Residues: CSVGGTEGIPYNEQFF.

V gene TRBV7-2 combines with J gene TRBJ2-3, with unresolved D. V was shortened by 0 bases and J by 4 bases, with 5 bases between the two germline ends. Looked up from germline, CDR1 is SGHTA and CDR2 is FQGNSA. This CDR3 comprises 13 residues. CDR3 sequence: CASSLAHADTQYF. Here the CDR3 DNA reads TGTGCCAGCAGCTTAGCCCACGCAGATACGCAGTATTTT.

This clone was observed once. The chain has TRBV2 and TRBJ2-5; no clear D. The CDR3 length is 13 residues. Germline CDR1 SNHLY, CDR2 FYNNEI. V lost 8 bases to trimming and J lost 5 bases, with 15 bases between them. DNA of the CDR3: TGTGCCAGCCTTCAACTGGCCGCCGAGACCCAGTACTTC. It yields the protein CASLQLAAETQYF.

The chain carries TRBV19 and TRBJ2-3; D possibly corresponds to TRBD2 (6 bases). Deletions cut 4 bases from V and 7 bases from J, with 12 bases between. Germline V gene data show CDR1 as LNHDA and CDR2 as SQIVND (reference sequence). The CDR3 sequence is 13 residues long. In DNA form, the CDR3 reads TGTGCCAGTAGTACCCATAGCGGAAATACGCAGTATTTT. Amino acids: CASSTHSGNTQYF.

The genes are TRBV18 and TRBJ2-5; a possible D gene is TRBD1 (6 bases). This CDR3 contains 13 residues. The germline CDR1 and CDR2 sequences are KGHSH and LQKENI. Trimming removed 6 bases at V and 7 bases at J, with 15 bases between. The CDR3 spells CASSPDSMGTQYF. Written as DNA, the CDR3 is TGTGCCAGCTCCCCGGACAGCATGGGGACCCAGTACTTC.

This clone was counted only a few times. V and J are TRBV30 and TRBJ1-1; D perhaps matches TRBD1 (5 bases). V lost 8 bases to trimming and J lost 8 bases, with 24 bases between them. Germline loops: CDR1 GTSNPN, CDR2 SVGIG (reference sequence). This CDR3 is built from 14 residues. This CDR3 is CAATLLRRAREAFF. CDR3 nucleotide sequence: TGTGCCGCGACCCTTCTCCGCAGGGCGAGGGAAGCTTTCTTT.

This clone was detected only a few times. The V call is TRBV7-2, the J call TRBJ1-2; a possible D gene is TRBD1 (6 bases). Germline CDR1 is SGHTA and CDR2 is FQGNSA. V was trimmed by 5 bases and J by 4 bases, leaving 11 bases between them. The CDR3 length is 13 residues. The chain's CDR3 is CASSPRGSYGYTF. The CDR3 bases are TGTGCCAGCAGCCCCAGGGGTAGCTATGGCTACACCTTC.

The CDR3 is CSVEGHRNQPQHF. The CDR3 DNA reads TGCAGCGTTGAAGGGCACCGCAATCAGCCCCAGCATTTT. The rearrangement uses TRBV29-1 and TRBJ1-5; no reliable D call. Germline V CDR1 and CDR2: SQVTM, ANQGSEA. The CDR3 is made up of 13 amino acids. The V end was cut by 1 base, the J end by 2 bases, with 6 bases between.